This is a list of T cell receptor beta chains from one sample in a study of Ad26.COV2.S vaccination and SARS-CoV-2 variants. Clones were read by immunoSEQ multiplex PCR, and TCRdb kept only the in-frame ones, dropping some. Here the sample spans about 350,000 clones, 70% to 90% being singletons. Sample: peripheral blood, taken in a trial of Ad26.COV2.S vaccine versus placebo. The source of these receptors is a person aged 18-65 years who received the Ad26.COV2.S COVID-19 vaccine or a placebo. CDR3s include the opening cysteine and the closing phenylalanine or tryptophan. A D gene is named only where the DNA matches it firmly. Rows may omit the clone size; those that give it use once, few, many or a size class.

size	D	V	J	CDR3	DNA
NA	NA	TRBV28	TRBJ1-4	CASQGPREKLFF	TGTGCCAGCCAGGGGCCTAGGGAAAAACTGTTTTTT
NA	NA	TRBV19	TRBJ2-3	CASSLGLADTQYF	TGTGCCAGTAGTCTCGGGCTAGCGGATACGCAGTATTTT
once	NA	TRBV11-2	TRBJ2-1	CASSPGGGGNEQFF	TGTGCCAGCAGCCCCGGAGGGGGCGGGAATGAGCAGTTCTTC
NA	TRBD2	TRBV19	TRBJ2-2	CASSIPPGRGATGELFF	TGTGCCAGTAGTATTCCCCCCGGGCGGGGGGCCACCGGGGAGCTGTTTTTT
NA	NA	TRBV13	TRBJ1-2	CASSFGVRGYTF	TGTGCCAGCAGCTTTGGGGTTAGAGGCTACACCTTC
NA	NA	TRBV10-1	TRBJ1-1	CASSATGFTTLEAFF	TGCGCCAGCAGTGCCACCGGGTTCACGACACTTGAAGCTTTCTTT
NA	NA	TRBV29-1	TRBJ2-2	CSVQTGANTGELFF	TGCAGCGTCCAGACAGGTGCGAACACCGGGGAGCTGTTTTTT
NA	TRBD1	TRBV18	TRBJ1-1	CASSPEVTGVDEAFF	TGTGCCAGCTCACCGGAGGTCACAGGGGTAGATGAAGCTTTCTTT
once	NA	TRBV5-6	TRBJ2-3	CASSPIGDTQYF	TGTGCCAGCAGCCCCATTGGGGATACGCAGTATTTT
NA	TRBD2	TRBV6-5	TRBJ2-1	CASGPQREVNEQFF	TGTGCCAGTGGCCCCCAGCGGGAGGTCAATGAGCAGTTCTTC
NA	NA	TRBV13	TRBJ1-2	CASSLGRTVNGYTF	TGTGCCAGCAGCTTAGGTCGGACAGTTAATGGCTACACCTTC
NA	NA	TRBV5-1	TRBJ2-5	CASSQDGQPLQETQYF	TGCGCCAGCAGCCAAGATGGACAGCCGCTCCAAGAGACCCAGTACTTC
NA	NA	TRBV9	TRBJ2-1	CASRKLSSYNEQFF	TGTGCCAGCAGGAAACTAAGCTCCTACAATGAGCAGTTCTTC